The entry that follows covers one TCR beta chain sequence. Per the original methods: Nucleated cell number was recorded as an estimate derived from reference gene primer amplification. Generated by immunoSEQ multiplex PCR, the TCRdb table keeps only in-frame clones and is missing some. V and J calls and clone size are as listed in that table; D and trimming were resolved from the DNA. The sample records fewer than 250,000 clones, 89% being singletons. This sample is drawn from a study of blood T cell repertoires in COVID-19. Study-level background: Researchers got acute and convalescent COVID-19 samples from the United States, Italy and Spain. Nucleic acid was either cDNA or gDNA, and it came from T cells, B-cell-depleted T cells, or PBMCs.

The V end lost 5 bases, the J end lost 8 bases, and 15 bases lay between the germline ends. This CDR3 contains 14 residues. Looked up from germline, CDR1 is MNHEY and CDR2 is SVGAGI. The source is a man in his sixties who had recovered from COVID-19. The chain joins TRBV6-5 to TRBJ2-2; TRBD2 is a possible D gene (5 bases). Sequencing input: peripheral blood. The CDR3 region is CASSLRLLTGELFF. As DNA, the CDR3 is TGTGCCAGCAGTCTTAGACTATTAACGGGGGAGCTGTTTTTT.